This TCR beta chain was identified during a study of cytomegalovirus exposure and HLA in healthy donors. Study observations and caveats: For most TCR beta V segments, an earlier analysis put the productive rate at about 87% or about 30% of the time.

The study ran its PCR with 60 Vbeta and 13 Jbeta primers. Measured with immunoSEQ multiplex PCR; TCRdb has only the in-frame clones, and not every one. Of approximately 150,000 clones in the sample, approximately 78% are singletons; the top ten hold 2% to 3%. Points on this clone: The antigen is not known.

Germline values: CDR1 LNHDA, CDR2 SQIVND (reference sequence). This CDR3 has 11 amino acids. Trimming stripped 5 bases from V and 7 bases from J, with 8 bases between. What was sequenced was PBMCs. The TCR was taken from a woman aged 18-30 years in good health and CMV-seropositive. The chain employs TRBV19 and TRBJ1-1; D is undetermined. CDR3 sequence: CASSYRVEAFF. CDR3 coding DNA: TGTGCCAGTAGTTATCGGGTTGAAGCTTTCTTT.